Below, one TCR beta chain is given with its context. The data belong to a study of blood T cell repertoires in COVID-19. Turning to the study itself: Some COVID-19 samples were acute and others convalescent; all came from the United States, Italy and Spain. Sources were T cells, B-cell-depleted T cells, or PBMCs; the material itself was cDNA or gDNA.

V was shortened by 10 bases and J by 0 bases, with 16 bases between the two germline ends. Germline CDR1 MNHEY, CDR2 SVGAGI. CDR3 size: 15 residues. Under the authors' procedure: By means of reference gene primer amplification, nucleated cell counts were estimated. Assay used: immunoSEQ multiplex PCR; TCRdb lists only in-frame clones, some missing. V and J calls and clone size are as listed in that table; D and trimming were resolved from the DNA. The table has 60,000 to 70,000 clones, roughly 84% seen once. The receptor comes from a woman aged 55-69 years with acute or convalescent COVID-19. The specimen was peripheral blood. This rearrangement joins TRBV6-5 to TRBJ1-5; D perhaps matches TRBD1 (5 bases). The CDR3 loop reads CATSLQGISNQPQHF. CDR3 sequence (DNA): TGTGCCACATCCCTCCAGGGAATTAGCAATCAGCCCCAGCATTTT.